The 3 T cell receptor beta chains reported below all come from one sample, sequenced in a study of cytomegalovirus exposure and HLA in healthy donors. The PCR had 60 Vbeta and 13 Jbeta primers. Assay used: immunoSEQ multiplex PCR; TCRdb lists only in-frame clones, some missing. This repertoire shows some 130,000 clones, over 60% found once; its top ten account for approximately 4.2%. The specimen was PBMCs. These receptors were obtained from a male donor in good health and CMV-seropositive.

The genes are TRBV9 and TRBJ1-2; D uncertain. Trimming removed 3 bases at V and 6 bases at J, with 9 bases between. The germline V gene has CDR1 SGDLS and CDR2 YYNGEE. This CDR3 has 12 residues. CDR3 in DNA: TGTGCCAGCAGCGCCGGGGTGCATGGCTACACCTTC. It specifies CASSAGVHGYTF.

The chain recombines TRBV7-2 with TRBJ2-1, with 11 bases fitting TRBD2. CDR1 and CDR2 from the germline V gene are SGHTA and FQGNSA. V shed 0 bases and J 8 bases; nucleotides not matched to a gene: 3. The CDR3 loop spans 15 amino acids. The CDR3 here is CASSLATSGTHEQFF. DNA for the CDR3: TGTGCCAGCAGCTTAGCGACTAGCGGGACCCATGAGCAGTTCTTC.

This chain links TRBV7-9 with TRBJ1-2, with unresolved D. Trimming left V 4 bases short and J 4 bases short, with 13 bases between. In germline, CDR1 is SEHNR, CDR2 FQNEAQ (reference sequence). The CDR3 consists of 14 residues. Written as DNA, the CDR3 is TGTGCCAGCAGCTCGATGGGAAGCGGCTATGGCTACACCTTC. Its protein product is CASSSMGSGYGYTF.